A selection of T cell receptor beta chains follows, all from one sample in a study of blood T cell repertoires in COVID-19. Assay used: immunoSEQ multiplex PCR; TCRdb lists only in-frame clones, some missing. The data hold 200,000 to 250,000 clones, with more than 80% observed a single time. Sequencing was carried out using PBMCs or T cells enriched from blood (not recorded which). These receptors all stem from a man aged 45-65 years who had been exposed to COVID-19. The CDR3 runs from the conserved cysteine through the conserved F or W. The D gene is left open where the match is weak. A row's size may be missing; if present it is once, few, many or a size class.

cdr3_aa | cdr3_nt | d_call | cdr3_length | j_call | v_call | clone_size
CSVEAGGPPGELFF | TGCAGCGTTGAGGCGGGAGGGCCCCCCGGGGAGCTGTTTTTT | TRBD2 | 14 | TRBJ2-2 | TRBV29-1 | NA
CASSHGTGGYYGYTF | TGTGCCAGCAGTCACGGGACAGGGGGATACTATGGCTACACCTTC | TRBD1 | 15 | TRBJ1-2 | TRBV28 | NA
CASSLQRDTQYF | TGTGCCAGCAGCCTCCAGCGGGATACGCAGTATTTT | NA | 12 | TRBJ2-3 | TRBV28 | NA
CASSTTFQETQYF | TGTGCCAGCAGCACGACATTCCAAGAGACCCAGTACTTC | NA | 13 | TRBJ2-5 | TRBV7-9 | NA
CAISEWAGVHQETQYF | TGTGCCATCAGTGAATGGGCGGGGGTCCACCAAGAGACCCAGTACTTC | TRBD2 | 16 | TRBJ2-5 | TRBV10-3 | NA
CASSYSLPGEYGYTF | TGTGCCAGCAGCTACTCACTACCGGGGGAATATGGCTACACCTTC | NA | 15 | TRBJ1-2 | TRBV3-1/TRBV3-2 | NA
CSALGLNEQFF | TGCAGTGCTTTGGGACTGAATGAGCAGTTCTTC | NA | 11 | TRBJ2-1 | TRBV20-1 | NA
CASSLAGRTQAFF | TGTGCCAGCAGCTTAGCGGGGAGGACACAAGCTTTCTTT | NA | 13 | TRBJ1-1 | TRBV7-6 | NA
CASSPTGEGSPLHF | TGTGCCAGCAGTCCAACAGGGGAAGGTTCACCCCTCCACTTT | TRBD1 | 14 | TRBJ1-6 | TRBV27 | NA
CASSFGTVNTEAFF | TGCGCCAGCAGCTTCGGGACAGTGAACACTGAAGCTTTCTTT | TRBD1 | 14 | TRBJ1-1 | TRBV5-1 | NA
CASNSIGGSTIYF | TGTGCCAGCAACTCCATTGGGGGGAGCACCATATATTTT | NA | 13 | TRBJ1-3 | TRBV2 | NA
CASSPRAGDNEQFF | TGTGCCAGCAGCCCCCGAGCGGGAGACAATGAGCAGTTCTTC | TRBD2 | 14 | TRBJ2-1 | TRBV7-2 | once
CAWSVFLFFPGGGGEQFF | TGTGCCTGGAGTGTATTCTTGTTTTTTCCTGGCGGGGGGGGTGAGCAGTTCTTC | TRBD2 | 18 | TRBJ2-1 | TRBV30 | NA
CASSVYSRGNTEAFF | TGTGCCAGCAGTGTATACTCCAGGGGAAACACTGAAGCTTTCTTT | NA | 15 | TRBJ1-1 | TRBV2 | NA
CASSLLGGFGTEAFF | TGTGCCAGCAGCTTACTAGGGGGTTTTGGGACTGAAGCTTTCTTT | NA | 15 | TRBJ1-1 | TRBV7-3 | NA
CSARQGNTGELFF | TGCAGCGCTAGACAGGGAAACACCGGGGAGCTGTTTTTT | TRBD1 | 13 | TRBJ2-2 | TRBV29-1 | NA
CASSLGHQNQPQHF | TGTGCCAGCAGCTTAGGACACCAGAATCAGCCCCAGCATTTT | NA | 14 | TRBJ1-5 | TRBV7-9 | NA
CASSHRGGEETQYF | TGTGCCAGCAGCCACAGGGGTGGTGAAGAGACCCAGTACTTC | NA | 14 | TRBJ2-5 | TRBV3-1/TRBV3-2 | NA